The 10 T cell receptor beta chains given below trace back to one sample, sequenced in a study of T-cell reconstitution after alpha-beta-depleted transplantation in children. Unique molecular identifiers were built into the TCRbeta library. TCRdb reprocessed the PCR reads with MiXCR, giving one entry per CDR3 protein. The sample contains hundreds of thousands of distinct CDR3 sequences, around 11% of which appear only once. The specimen comprised PBMCs from the stem cell graft donor, sampled from the stem cell graft. All receptors come from a human donor who donated a stem cell graft to a child with acute lymphoblastic leukemia.

This clonotype was found many times. The chain uses TRBV5-1 and TRBJ2-7; a possible D gene is TRBD1 (5 bases). Germline assignment: CDR1 SGHRS and CDR2 YFSETQ. The CDR3 loop spans 14 amino acids. The V and J ends lost 0 bases and 7 bases respectively, with 14 bases between them. The CDR3 is CASSLELGPWEQYF. CDR3 nucleotides: TGCGCCAGCAGCTTGGAACTGGGGCCGTGGGAGCAGTACTTC.

This clonotype was recorded at least ten times. The rearrangement joins TRBV5-1 to TRBJ2-7; no definite D call. The CDR3 consists of 12 residues. Trimming shortened V by 1 base and J by 3 bases, and 5 bases separated the two germline ends. In germline, CDR1 is SGHRS, CDR2 YFSETQ. This chain's CDR3 is CASSLNRYEQYF. The CDR3 DNA follows: TGCGCCAGCAGCTTGAATCGCTACGAGCAGTACTTC.

The sample holds many counts of this clonotype. J is TRBJ2-3 and V is TRBV7-2, with no clear D. V was clipped by 2 bases and J by 6 bases, with 9 bases between them. The germline CDR1 and CDR2 sequences are SGHTA and FQGNSA. CDR3 length equals 13 residues. The CDR3 nucleotides read TGTGCCAGCAGCTTAACTCTCAGGGATACGCAGTATTTT. It yields the protein CASSLTLRDTQYF.

A note on this clonotype: Just one base apart from a much larger clone, this may be a read error. The rearrangement uses TRBV29-1 and TRBJ2-1; no firm D call. CDR3 length: 13 residues. Germline V lookup: CDR1 SQVTM, CDR2 ANQGSEA. CDR3: CSVVQNSYNEKFF. CDR3 sequence (DNA): TGCAGCGTTGTACAGAACTCCTACAATGAGAAGTTCTTC.

This clonotype turned up a few times. The chain couples TRBV28 to TRBJ2-5, with TRBD1 matching over 10 bases. The CDR3 runs to 15 residues. With 7 bases clipped from V and 4 bases from J, the junction kept 9 bases outside the gene matches. CDR1 and CDR2 from the germline V gene are MDHEN and SYDVKM. CDR3 in amino acids: CASIDRGRVGETQYF. CDR3 bases: TGTGCCAGCATCGACAGGGGGCGCGTCGGAGAGACCCAGTACTTC.

This clonotype was counted at least ten times. The chain carries TRBV7-9 and TRBJ2-3, with D maybe TRBD1 (6 bases). Trimming took 8 bases from V and 1 from J, leaving 16 bases between them. Germline V lookup: CDR1 SEHNR, CDR2 FQNEAQ (reference sequence). The CDR3 covers 15 residues. The CDR3 DNA sequence: TGTGCCAGCCTGGGGGCTGACAGCCGCACAGATACGCAGTATTTT. Translated, it gives CASLGADSRTDTQYF.

This clonotype was seen many times. CDR3 nucleotide sequence: TGTGCCAGCAGCCGAAGCGGGAGGGCCGATAATGAGCAGTTCTTC. This encodes CASSRSGRADNEQFF. The V gene is TRBV7-9, the J gene TRBJ2-1; 10 nucleotides align to TRBD2. Per germline, CDR1 SEHNR and CDR2 FQNEAQ (reference sequence). The CDR3 is 15 amino acids. V trimming: 5 bases; J trimming: 7 bases; junction bases outside the gene matches: 8.

This clonotype was counted at least ten times. This chain links TRBV5-1 with TRBJ2-5; a possible D gene is TRBD2 (6 bases). Trimming shortened V by 1 base and J by 5 bases, and 15 bases separated the two germline ends. The CDR3 length is 15 residues. Germline CDR1 reads SGHRS; CDR2 reads YFSETQ. The CDR3: CASSLSRSRGETQYF. The CDR3 region has the DNA TGCGCCAGCAGCTTGAGTAGGTCGCGGGGCGAGACCCAGTACTTC.

The chain is built from TRBV5-1 and TRBJ2-1, with D perhaps given as TRBD1 or TRBD2 (6 bases each). The length of the CDR3 is 15 residues. V lost 0 bases to trimming and J lost 8 bases, with 15 bases between them. Germline CDR1 and CDR2: SGHRS and YFSETQ. CDR3 DNA: TGCGCCAGCAGCTTGGTGCAGGGGACTGGCGATGAGCAGTTCTTC. This sequence encodes CASSLVQGTGDEQFF.

At least ten counts were recorded for this clonotype. The rearrangement links TRBV4-3 to TRBJ2-7; TRBD1 is a possible D gene (6 bases). There are 15 residues in the CDR3. CDR1 is LGHNA, CDR2 YSLEER, per germline. V was pared by 0 bases and J by 3 bases, with 12 bases between. CDR3 sequence (DNA): TGCGCCAGCAGCCAAGACACAGGGCCTTTCTACGAGCAGTACTTC. It is translated as CASSQDTGPFYEQYF.